This is a list of T cell receptor beta chains from one sample in a study of T cell repertoires in cytomegalovirus infection. What these receptors recognize is not known. TCRdb redid the calling of the reads with MiXCR, one entry per CDR3 protein. The sample has 250,000 to 300,000 distinct CDR3 sequences, around 20% seen once. The sequenced sample was cultured PBMCs, obtained from culture after CMV antigen stimulation. The receptors were sampled from a human donor in good health (CMV status not recorded). Some clones in this sample may be carry-over from other donors' samples. CDR3s include the opening cysteine and the closing phenylalanine or tryptophan. Each record gives: clone size, D gene, V gene, J gene, CDR3 protein, CDR3 DNA. The D gene is left open where the match is weak. The size of a clone is reported for some rows only, either as once, few or many, or as a class for expanded clones.

>NA|NA|TRBV2|TRBJ1-5
CASRGTPISNQPQHF
TGTGCCAGCAGAGGGACACCAATTTCCAATCAGCCCCAGCATTTT
>few|TRBD2|TRBV18|TRBJ2-1
CASSPPYVLAGNNEQFF
TGTGCCAGCTCACCACCGTACGTACTAGCGGGAAACAATGAGCAGTTCTTC
>NA|NA|TRBV20-1|TRBJ1-1
CSATRDMNTEAFF
TGCAGTGCTACTAGAGATATGAACACTGAAGCTTTCTTT
>many|NA|TRBV20-1|TRBJ2-7
CSARDARTVSYEQYF
TGCAGTGCTAGAGATGCTCGGACAGTTTCCTACGAGCAGTACTTC
>NA|TRBD2|TRBV12-3/TRBV12-4|TRBJ2-3
CASSLWVGLAVPDTQYF
TGTGCCAGCAGTTTATGGGTCGGTCTAGCGGTGCCGGATACGCAGTATTTT
>few|TRBD1|TRBV19|TRBJ1-5
CASQPLMGQVNQPQHF
TGTGCCAGTCAGCCACTTATGGGACAGGTCAATCAGCCCCAGCATTTT
>medium-sized|NA|TRBV7-2|TRBJ2-5
CASSLEGAGGETQYF
TGTGCCAGCAGCTTAGAGGGGGCTGGGGGGGAGACCCAGTACTTC
>once|NA|TRBV25-1|TRBJ2-1
CASSERRENGNEQFF
TGTGCCAGCAGTGAAAGGAGGGAAAATGGTAATGAGCAGTTCTTC
>many|NA|TRBV27|TRBJ2-7
CASSPSGLPREQYF
TGTGCCAGCAGTCCGTCCGGACTCCCGCGCGAGCAGTACTTC
>many|NA|TRBV7-2|TRBJ2-7
CASSLVSVGRVNSYEQYF
TGTGCCAGCAGCTTAGTTTCTGTGGGACGGGTTAACTCCTACGAGCAGTACTTC
>many|NA|TRBV12-3/TRBV12-4|TRBJ2-1
CASRGRDVGSEQFF
TGTGCCAGCAGGGGCCGGGACGTTGGGAGTGAGCAGTTCTTC
>many|TRBD1|TRBV7-9|TRBJ1-2
CASSWDSDYYGYTF
TGTGCCAGCAGCTGGGACAGCGATTACTATGGCTACACCTTC
>many|NA|TRBV7-3|TRBJ2-3
CASSPGLRSTDTQYF
TGTGCCAGCAGCCCTGGCCTCAGAAGCACAGATACGCAGTATTTT
>few|NA|TRBV20-1|TRBJ1-5
CSAYGGTQDPQHF
TGCAGTGCATATGGGGGCACCCAGGATCCCCAGCATTTT
>NA|TRBD1|TRBV12-3/TRBV12-4|TRBJ1-2
CASTRDSYGYTF
TGTGCCAGCACCCGGGACAGTTATGGCTACACCTTC
>NA|NA|TRBV6-6|TRBJ2-1
CASNLGPHNEQFF
TGTGCCAGCAACTTGGGACCGCACAATGAGCAGTTCTTC
>many|TRBD2|TRBV11-2|TRBJ2-3
CASSQLAVINTDTQYF
TGTGCCAGCAGCCAACTAGCGGTAATTAACACAGATACGCAGTATTTT
>NA|NA|TRBV5-8|TRBJ1-5
CASSLDGDSNQPQHF
TGTGCCAGCAGCTTGGATGGGGATAGCAATCAGCCCCAGCATTTT
>NA|NA|TRBV29-1|TRBJ1-6
CSALTSSNSPLHF
TGCAGCGCCCTGACAAGCAGCAATTCACCCCTCCACTTT
>NA|TRBD1|TRBV7-9|TRBJ1-1
CASSPDRGFTEAFF
TGTGCCAGCAGCCCAGACAGGGGATTCACTGAAGCTTTCTTT
>many|NA|TRBV6-1|TRBJ2-5
CASMRQAFDSGETQYF
TGTGCCAGCATGCGACAGGCCTTTGACTCTGGGGAGACCCAGTACTTC
>NA|NA|TRBV19|TRBJ2-4
CASSMTLAKNIQYF
TGTGCCAGTAGTATGACCTTAGCCAAAAACATTCAGTACTTC
>few|TRBD2|TRBV30|TRBJ2-5
CAWRGSGGRETQYF
TGTGCCTGGAGGGGGTCCGGGGGGAGAGAGACCCAGTACTTC